This T cell receptor beta chain was documented in a study of T cell responses to AZD1222 COVID-19 vaccine. Study results and caveats: At baseline, seropositivity was found in only six or seven AZD1222 recipients. When two AZD1222 doses had been given, Spike-specific TCR breadth and depth rose.

On this clone itself: Its antigen is as yet unknown.

Trimming shortened V by 4 bases and J by 0 bases, and 8 bases separated the two germline ends. The CDR3 spans 14 residues. Germline V gives CDR1 SGHDT, CDR2 YYEEEE. The repertoire was sequenced with immunoSEQ multiplex PCR; TCRdb's copy has only in-frame clones and lacks some. The sample carries about 130,000 clones, 93% recorded once. The source was peripheral blood, collected on day 0 of AZD1222 vaccination. The rearrangement uses TRBV5-6 and TRBJ1-3; no definite D call. This receptor was obtained from an adult in good health. CDR3 loop: CASSRSYSGNTIYF. CDR3 DNA: TGTGCCAGCAGCCGTTCTTACTCTGGAAACACCATATATTTT.